These 22 T cell receptor beta chains originate from one sample sequenced in a study of CD8 T cells in ankylosing spondylitis (dated by TCRdb to about 2017). Broad study findings and their caveats: Blood from ankylosing spondylitis patients appeared to be characterized by a TCR beta motif composed of about eight highly homologous amino acid variants.

No antigen has been assigned to these receptors. To prepare the library, 5' RACE was applied. TCRdb shows the sequencer as Illumina HiSeq 2500. TCRdb applied fastp at Q25 and MiXCR to the public reads, then kept only in-frame beta chains. Every entry covers one CDR3 protein and lists the most common genes and DNA from its rows. The sample has some 240,000 distinct CDR3 sequences on record, 5.5% to 7.5% of them singletons. Approximately 15% of the sample is taken by the ten largest. The sequenced material came from blood, either unsorted or a sorted T cell fraction (not recorded which). Receptor source: a male donor with ankylosing spondylitis.

This clonotype was recorded many times. V gene TRBV5-6 combines with J gene TRBJ2-7; D unclear. This CDR3 spans 14 amino acids. Trimming took off 1 base at V and 0 bases at J, with 8 bases between the two ends. The germline V gene encodes CDR1 SGHDT and CDR2 YYEEEE. CDR3 nucleotide sequence: TGTGCCAGCAGCTTGCAATTGAGCTCCTACGAGCAGTACTTC. This codes for CASSLQLSSYEQYF.

This clonotype was counted ten times or more. Here the CDR3 reads CSAWTSGGPRGGSYNEQFF. The CDR3 coding sequence is TGCAGTGCTTGGACTAGCGGGGGCCCGAGGGGAGGATCCTACAATGAGCAGTTCTTC. The chain combines TRBV20-1 with TRBJ2-1; TRBD2 agrees at 13 bases. CDR3 length equals 19 residues. CDR1 is DFQATT, CDR2 SNEGSKA, per germline (reference sequence). The V segment lost 5 bases and the J segment 1 base; nucleotides outside the gene matches: 14.

At least ten counts were recorded for this clonotype. This chain uses TRBV6-2 or TRBV6-3 with TRBJ2-2, with D possibly being TRBD1 (6 bases). Trimming shortened V by 4 bases and J by 1 base, and 10 bases separated the two germline ends. The germline V gene has CDR1 MNHEY and CDR2 SVGEGT. The CDR3 consists of 15 residues. CDR3 sequence: CASSLTGRNTGELFF. CDR3 nucleotide sequence: TGTGCCAGCAGTTTGACAGGACGGAACACCGGGGAGCTGTTTTTT.

The V gene is TRBV12-3 or TRBV12-4, the J gene TRBJ2-1; D is unclear. Trimming took 1 base from V and 5 from J, leaving 9 bases between them. The CDR3 totals 14 residues. The CDR3 DNA is TGTGCCAGCAGTTTAGAAGCCGGAAACAATGAGCAGTTCTTC. Translation gives CASSLEAGNNEQFF.

The gene calls are TRBV27 and TRBJ2-1; 15 bases are shared with TRBD2. This CDR3 is 15 amino acids long. Trimming cost V 5 bases and J 8 bases; bases outside gene matches: 4. Germline V gives CDR1 MNHEY, CDR2 SMNVEV (reference sequence). The CDR3 spells CASSPGTSGRHEQFF. CDR3 coding DNA: TGTGCCAGCAGTCCCGGGACTAGCGGGAGGCATGAGCAGTTCTTC.

This clonotype was observed many times. The CDR3: CASTSGANTQYF. CDR3 DNA: TGTGCCAGCACGTCCGGGGCCAATACGCAGTATTTT. J is TRBJ2-3 and V is TRBV5-6, with D tentatively TRBD1 or TRBD2 (5 bases each). The CDR3 is 12 residues long. Per the germline V gene, CDR1 is SGHDT and CDR2 is YYEEEE. V dropped 6 bases and J dropped 7 bases, with 12 bases sitting between them.

This clonotype occurred many times. The rearrangement links TRBV6-5 to TRBJ2-2; the D gene is possibly TRBD2 (5 bases). The V gene's germline CDR1 is MNHEY and CDR2 SVGAGI. This CDR3 contains 13 residues. The V end was cut by 0 bases, the J end by 6 bases, with 5 bases between. DNA for the CDR3: TGTGCCAGCAGTTACTCGAGGGCCGGGGAGCTGTTTTTT. Its protein product is CASSYSRAGELFF.

This clonotype was counted at least ten times. The chain combines TRBV15 with TRBJ2-1, with TRBD2 as a possible D gene (5 bases). V was pared by 10 bases and J by 7 bases, with 20 bases between. The CDR3 contains 14 residues. In germline, CDR1 is LNHNV, CDR2 YYDKDF (reference sequence). CDR3 in DNA: TGTGCCATAGAAGAGGGAGTAGGAAGAAATGAGCAGTTCTTC. The encoded protein is CAIEEGVGRNEQFF.

In this sample, this clonotype turned up many times. V is TRBV29-1 and J is TRBJ2-7; TRBD1 might be the D (6 bases). Germline V gene lookup returns CDR1 SQVTM and CDR2 ANQGSEA. This CDR3 has 11 residues. Trimming left V 6 bases short and J 5 bases short, with 11 bases between. For the CDR3, the DNA is TGCAGCGTCTCTACAGGGAACGAGCAGTACTTC. Its protein product is CSVSTGNEQYF.

In its sample, this clonotype was seen many times. This chain joins TRBV4-3 and TRBJ2-7; D may be TRBD1 (6 bases). There are 15 residues in the CDR3. With 1 base removed from V and 1 base from J, the gap between germline ends came to 11 bases. Germline V gene sequence: CDR1 LGHNA, CDR2 YSLEER. The CDR3 is CASSQGDTQSYEQYF. CDR3 in DNA: TGCGCCAGCAGCCAAGGGGACACCCAATCCTACGAGCAGTACTTC.

V usage is TRBV19 and J usage is TRBJ1-1; possible D gene TRBD1, 6 bases. Per the germline V gene, CDR1 is LNHDA and CDR2 is SQIVND (reference sequence). Trimming removed 4 bases at V and 4 bases at J, with 19 bases between. The length of the CDR3 is 16 residues. The CDR3 region is CASSKNGGTRSTEAFF. CDR3 bases: TGTGCCAGTAGTAAAAATGGGGGGACACGATCCACTGAAGCTTTCTTT.

In DNA, the CDR3 is TGCGCCAGCAGCACCCGGACAGGGGTTTGGGGAGCCACAGATACGCAGTATTTT. This sequence encodes CASSTRTGVWGATDTQYF. V is TRBV4-1 and J is TRBJ2-3; 9 bases match TRBD1. This CDR3 comprises 18 residues. V lost 5 bases, J lost 2 bases, and 14 bases stayed unmatched. CDR1 is MGHRA, CDR2 YSYEKL, per germline.

At least ten counts were recorded for this clonotype. This chain joins TRBV14 and TRBJ2-2; D remains ambiguous. The CDR3 is 13 amino acids. Trimming stripped 4 bases from V and 7 bases from J, with 10 bases between. Germline-derived CDR1 and CDR2 are SGHDN and FVKESK. CDR3 amino acids: CASSPRMYGELFF. DNA of the CDR3: TGTGCCAGCAGCCCTCGGATGTACGGGGAGCTGTTTTTT.

This clonotype appeared many times. The chain links TRBV11-2 to TRBJ1-1; no firm D call. Germline loops: CDR1 SGHAT, CDR2 FQNNGV. The CDR3 is 13 amino acids. The V end was cut by 1 base, the J end by 0 bases, with 3 bases between. The CDR3 DNA follows: TGTGCCAGCAGCTTAGGGCTGAACACTGAAGCTTTCTTT. This encodes CASSLGLNTEAFF.

The genes are TRBV27 and TRBJ2-3, with D perhaps TRBD1 (6 bases). V was cut by 2 bases and J by 4 bases, with 16 bases left in between. This CDR3 is built from 16 residues. CDR1 and CDR2 (germline): MNHEY, SMNVEV (reference sequence). CDR3 bases: TGTGCCAGCAGTTTAATCCTCCCAAACAGGGCAGATACGCAGTATTTT. Its protein is CASSLILPNRADTQYF.

On this clonotype: The DNA is omitted, as the CDR3 cannot be located on it reliably, and the CDR3 follows TCRdb's listing. V usage is TRBV7-5 and J usage is TRBJ2-5; the listed D gene, TRBD1, was not tested against the DNA. TRBV7-5 is termed a pseudogene. From its first to its last residue, the CDR3 has 16 amino acids. The CDR3 here is CISVPEALGQGETQYF.

V and J are TRBV7-6 and TRBJ2-5, with D maybe TRBD1 (8 bases). CDR1 and CDR2 from the germline V gene are SGHVS and FNYEAQ. This CDR3 comprises 15 residues. V was cut by 5 bases and J by 4 bases, with 17 bases left in between. The CDR3 here is CASSRFHRGGETQYF. In nucleotides, the CDR3 is TGTGCCAGCAGCCGATTCCACAGGGGGGGAGAGACCCAGTACTTC.

The rearrangement uses TRBV18 and TRBJ1-1; D perhaps matches TRBD1 (5 bases). The CDR3 is 16 amino acids. Germline CDR1 is KGHSH and CDR2 is LQKENI. Trimming left V 2 bases short and J 1 base short, with 14 bases between. The CDR3 DNA reads as TGTGCCAGCTCACCAATGAGGGAGGGGTCGAACACTGAAGCTTTCTTT. Protein sequence: CASSPMREGSNTEAFF.

The V gene is TRBV11-2, the J gene TRBJ1-6; no reliable D call. This CDR3 is built from 17 residues. Germline V gene data show CDR1 as SGHAT and CDR2 as FQNNGV. The ends were cut back, 4 bases at V and 0 bases at J, with 13 bases in the middle. The CDR3 loop reads CASSYRRSPSYNSPLHF. The CDR3 DNA reads as TGTGCCAGCAGCTATAGACGGTCCCCCTCCTATAATTCACCCCTCCACTTT.

The chain has TRBV9 and TRBJ2-6; D could derive from TRBD1 or TRBD2 (5 bases each). CDR3 length equals 19 residues. V dropped 5 bases and J dropped 1 base, with 22 bases sitting between them. The germline gives CDR1 SGDLS, CDR2 YYNGEE. DNA for the CDR3: TGTGCCAGCAGTGACACGAGGGGCGGCTCAAAGTCTGGGGCCAACGTCCTGACTTTC. Translation gives CASSDTRGGSKSGANVLTF.

This clonotype occurred a few times. This chain joins TRBV18 and TRBJ2-7; 7 bases match TRBD1. Germline V gene lookup returns CDR1 KGHSH and CDR2 LQKENI. CDR3 length: 16 residues. With V trimmed by 2 bases and J by 1 base, 8 bases remained unmatched. The CDR3 loop is CASSPEKGARSYEQYF. CDR3 in DNA: TGTGCCAGCTCACCAGAAAAGGGGGCGAGGTCCTACGAGCAGTACTTC.

This clonotype was observed at least ten times. The rearrangement links TRBV29-1 to TRBJ1-4; D is ambiguous. Germline assignment: CDR1 SQVTM and CDR2 ANQGSEA. V was trimmed by 5 bases and J by 5 bases, leaving 9 bases between them. CDR3 length: 12 residues. For the CDR3, the DNA is TGCAGCGTTCCGGACTGGAATGAAAAACTGTTTTTT. It yields the protein CSVPDWNEKLFF.